The 13 T cell receptor beta chains reported below all come from one sample, sequenced in a study of CD8+ T cells in alopecia areata. After isolation, RNA underwent reverse transcription to generate cDNA as the sequencing template. The table came from immunoSEQ multiplex PCR; TCRdb's copy has only in-frame clones and leaves some out. The sample lists around 300,000 clones; 50% to 75% were seen once. The treatment here: oral pan-JAK inhibitor, 5-10 mg twice daily. The sequencing here drew on CD4+ T cells sorted from blood, taken around week 53, from a patient treated with tofacitinib. Receptor source: a human donor with alopecia areata.

The chain has TRBV4-3 and TRBJ2-2, with 8 bases matching TRBD1. V trimming: 4 bases; J trimming: 7 bases; junction bases outside the gene matches: 8. The CDR3 is 15 residues long. Germline-derived CDR1 and CDR2 are LGHNA and YSLEER. The CDR3 DNA reads TGCGCCAGCAGCCCTCCAGGGGGCCGAAGCGGGGAGCTGTTTTTT. Protein product: CASSPPGGRSGELFF.

This chain uses TRBV10-3 with TRBJ1-1, with D unresolved. CDR1 and CDR2 (germline): ENHRY, SYGVKD. CDR3 length equals 12 residues. V was cut by 0 bases and J by 7 bases, with 6 bases left in between. CDR3 sequence: CAISESSGEAFF. In nucleotides, the CDR3 is TGTGCCATCAGTGAGTCGTCGGGTGAAGCTTTCTTT.

V gene TRBV7-9 combines with J gene TRBJ1-5, with D unclear. Trimming cost V 1 base and J 0 bases, with 7 bases left between them. The CDR3 runs to 15 residues. Germline CDR1 SEHNR, CDR2 FQNEAQ (reference sequence). The CDR3 reads CASSLDHNSNQPQHF. The CDR3 nucleotides read TGTGCCAGCAGCTTAGACCACAATAGCAATCAGCCCCAGCATTTT.

The chain combines TRBV5-4 with TRBJ2-1; D is uncertain. Trimming stripped 3 bases from V and 8 bases from J, with 12 bases between. The CDR3 covers 13 residues. The V gene's germline CDR1 is SGHNT and CDR2 YYREEE (reference sequence). The CDR3 bases are TGTGCCAGCAGCTCCAGGACGTCTGATGAGCAGTTCTTC. Translated, it gives CASSSRTSDEQFF.

The chain uses TRBV5-1 and TRBJ2-3; 9 positions match TRBD1. Losses at the gene ends were 4 bases for V and 4 bases for J; bases not matched to a gene: 4. The CDR3 is 14 amino acids. Germline V lookup: CDR1 SGHRS, CDR2 YFSETQ. The CDR3 sequence is CASSRTGVADTQYF. The CDR3 DNA is TGCGCCAGCAGCCGGACAGGGGTGGCAGATACGCAGTATTTT.

The chain links TRBV6-6 to TRBJ2-3; 10 bases fit TRBD1. The germline CDR1 and CDR2 sequences are MNHNY and SVGAGI (reference sequence). The V gene end was trimmed by 6 bases and the J gene end by 5 bases; junction bases not matched to a gene: 8. There are 15 residues in the CDR3. Here the CDR3 DNA reads TGTGCCAGCAGACCTCGACAGGGGGCCATAGATACGCAGTATTTT. It codes for CASRPRQGAIDTQYF.

This clone was seen a few times. The V call is TRBV5-1, the J call TRBJ2-6; tentatively, D is TRBD1 or TRBD2 (5 bases each). The CDR3 is 13 residues long. Germline V gives CDR1 SGHRS, CDR2 YFSETQ. Trimming cost V 2 bases and J 9 bases, with 9 bases left between them. CDR3 sequence reads: CASSFRDVNVLTF. CDR3 nucleotides: TGCGCCAGCAGCTTCAGGGACGTCAACGTCCTGACTTTC.

This clone was detected only a few times. The rearrangement uses TRBV5-4 and TRBJ1-1, with D possibly TRBD1 on 5 matching bases. This CDR3 is 14 amino acids long. The V gene lost 0 bases and the J gene lost 7 bases, with 13 bases spanning the gap. Per germline, CDR1 SGHNT and CDR2 YYREEE (reference sequence). The CDR3 spells CASSLVGPGGEAFF. CDR3 nucleotide sequence: TGTGCCAGCAGCTTGGTGGGACCTGGAGGTGAAGCTTTCTTT.

The V call is TRBV15, the J call TRBJ2-5, with D maybe TRBD2 (5 bases). The CDR3 is 15 residues long. With 3 bases removed from V and 5 bases from J, the gap between germline ends came to 16 bases. Germline CDR1 and CDR2: LNHNV and YYDKDF (reference sequence). Here the CDR3 DNA reads TGTGCCACCAGCAGCCGGGCCTCAAGAGGGGAGACCCAGTACTTC. Its protein product is CATSSRASRGETQYF.

The chain is built from TRBV9 and TRBJ2-7, with 8 bases that match TRBD1. The CDR3 has 15 residues. Germline V gene data show CDR1 as SGDLS and CDR2 as YYNGEE. Losses at the gene ends were 3 bases for V and 4 bases for J; bases not matched to a gene: 9. The CDR3 here is CASSAAGGAGYEQYF. The CDR3 nucleotides are TGTGCCAGCAGCGCGGCAGGGGGCGCGGGGTACGAGCAGTACTTC.

This clone was seen repeatedly, ten times or more. This chain joins TRBV6-6 and TRBJ1-1; 7 bases line up with TRBD1. CDR1 MNHNY and CDR2 SVGAGI come from the germline V gene (reference sequence). The CDR3 runs 15 residues. After removal of 6 bases from V and 3 bases from J, the junction contained 10 bases not matched to a gene. The CDR3 spells CASSVRQGEDTEAFF. The CDR3 region has the DNA TGTGCCAGCAGCGTACGGCAGGGGGAGGACACTGAAGCTTTCTTT.

V usage is TRBV30 and J usage is TRBJ1-2, with D unclear. Germline assignment: CDR1 GTSNPN and CDR2 SVGIG (reference sequence). V dropped 4 bases and J dropped 0 bases, with 6 bases sitting between them. This CDR3 has 12 amino acids. The CDR3 sequence: CAWKLSNYGYTF. The CDR3 DNA is TGTGCCTGGAAATTATCTAACTATGGCTACACCTTC.

The genes are TRBV9 and TRBJ2-2; 7 nucleotides match TRBD2. The V gene end was trimmed by 2 bases and the J gene end by 4 bases; junction bases not matched to a gene: 5. CDR3 length equals 15 residues. The germline V gene has CDR1 SGDLS and CDR2 YYNGEE. CDR3 DNA sequence: TGTGCCAGCAGCGTCGCTAGCGGCCCCACCGGGGAGCTGTTTTTT. It specifies CASSVASGPTGELFF.